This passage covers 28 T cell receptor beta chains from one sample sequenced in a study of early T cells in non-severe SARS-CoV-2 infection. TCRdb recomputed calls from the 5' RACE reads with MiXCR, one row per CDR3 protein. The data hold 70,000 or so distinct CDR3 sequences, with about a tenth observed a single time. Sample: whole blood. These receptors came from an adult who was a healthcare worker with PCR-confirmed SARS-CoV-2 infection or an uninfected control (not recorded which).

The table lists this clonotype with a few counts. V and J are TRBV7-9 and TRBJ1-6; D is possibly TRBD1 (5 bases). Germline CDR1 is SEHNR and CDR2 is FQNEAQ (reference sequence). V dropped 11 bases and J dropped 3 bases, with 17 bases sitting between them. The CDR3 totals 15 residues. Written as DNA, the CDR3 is TGTGCCTGGGGGGGGTCGGAGAACTATAATTCACCCCTCCACTTT. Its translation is CAWGGSENYNSPLHF.

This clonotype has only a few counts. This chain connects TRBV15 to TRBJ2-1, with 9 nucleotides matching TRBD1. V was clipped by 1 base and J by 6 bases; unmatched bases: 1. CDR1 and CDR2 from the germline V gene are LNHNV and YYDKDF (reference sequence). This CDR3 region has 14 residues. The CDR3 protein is CATSRGQGVNEQFF. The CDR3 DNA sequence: TGTGCCACCAGCAGAGGACAGGGGGTCAATGAGCAGTTCTTC. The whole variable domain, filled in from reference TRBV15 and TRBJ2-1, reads DAMVIQNPRYQVTQFGKPVTLSCSQTLNHNVMYWYQQKSSQAPKLLFHYYDKDFNNEADTPDNFQSRRPNTSFCFLDIRSPGLGDTAMYLCATSRGQGVNEQFFGPGTRLTVL.

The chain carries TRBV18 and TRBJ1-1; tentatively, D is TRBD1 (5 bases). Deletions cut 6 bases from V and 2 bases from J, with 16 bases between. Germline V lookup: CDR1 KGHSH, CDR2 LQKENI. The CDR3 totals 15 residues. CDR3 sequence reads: CASSQARQTNTEAFF. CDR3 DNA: TGTGCCAGCTCCCAAGCCCGACAGACAAACACTGAAGCTTTCTTT.

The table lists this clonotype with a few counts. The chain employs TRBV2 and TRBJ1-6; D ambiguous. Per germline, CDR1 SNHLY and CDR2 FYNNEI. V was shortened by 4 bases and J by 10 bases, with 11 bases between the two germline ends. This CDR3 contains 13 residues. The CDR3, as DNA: TGTGCCAGCAGTGCTCTAGTTTCATCACCCCTCCACTTT. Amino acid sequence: CASSALVSSPLHF.

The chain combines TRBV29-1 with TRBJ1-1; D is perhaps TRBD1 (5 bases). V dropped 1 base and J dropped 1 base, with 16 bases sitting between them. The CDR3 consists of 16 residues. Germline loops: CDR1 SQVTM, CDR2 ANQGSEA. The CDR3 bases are TGCAGCGTTGAAGGCTATTGGGGCTCCGCGAACACTGAAGCTTTCTTT. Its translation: CSVEGYWGSANTEAFF.

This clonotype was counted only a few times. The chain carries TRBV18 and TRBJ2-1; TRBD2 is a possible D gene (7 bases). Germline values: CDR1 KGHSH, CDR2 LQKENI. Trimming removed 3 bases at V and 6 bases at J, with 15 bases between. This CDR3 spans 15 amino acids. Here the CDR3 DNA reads TGTGCCAGCTCACCTCCCGGAGGGGGGGGCAATGAGCAGTTCTTC. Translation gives CASSPPGGGGNEQFF.

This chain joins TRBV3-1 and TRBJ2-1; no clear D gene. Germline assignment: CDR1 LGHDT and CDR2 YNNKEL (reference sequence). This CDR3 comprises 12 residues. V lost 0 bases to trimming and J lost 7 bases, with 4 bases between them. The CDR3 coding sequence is TGTGCCAGCAGCCAAGAAGTGAATGAGCAGTTCTTC. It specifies CASSQEVNEQFF.

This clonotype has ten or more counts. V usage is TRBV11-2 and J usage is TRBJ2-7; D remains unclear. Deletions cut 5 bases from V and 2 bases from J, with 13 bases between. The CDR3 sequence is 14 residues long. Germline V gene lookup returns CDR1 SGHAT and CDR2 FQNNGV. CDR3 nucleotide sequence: TGTGCCAGCAGCACCCAAGGGCCGACCTACGAGCAGTACTTC. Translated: CASSTQGPTYEQYF.

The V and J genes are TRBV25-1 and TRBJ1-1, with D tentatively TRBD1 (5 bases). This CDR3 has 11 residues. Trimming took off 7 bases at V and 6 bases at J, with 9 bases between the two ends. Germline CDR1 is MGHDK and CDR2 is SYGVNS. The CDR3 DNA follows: TGTGCCAGCATGTGGGGCCCTGAAGCTTTCTTT. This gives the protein CASMWGPEAFF.

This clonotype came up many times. CDR3 nucleotides: TGTGCCAGCAGTCCCAGACAGGGAGGGACTGAAGCTTTCTTT. Its translation is CASSPRQGGTEAFF. The J gene is TRBJ1-1, the V gene TRBV12-3 or TRBV12-4, with 7 bases aligning to TRBD1. V was pared by 5 bases and J by 5 bases, with 8 bases of the junction left unmatched. There are 14 residues in the CDR3.

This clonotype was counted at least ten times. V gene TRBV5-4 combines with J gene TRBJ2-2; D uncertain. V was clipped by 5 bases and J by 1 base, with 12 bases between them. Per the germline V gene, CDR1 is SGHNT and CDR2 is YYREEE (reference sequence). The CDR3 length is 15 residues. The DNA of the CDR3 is TGTGCCAGCAGTTATAACGGGCAGAACACCGGGGAGCTGTTTTTT. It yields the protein CASSYNGQNTGELFF.

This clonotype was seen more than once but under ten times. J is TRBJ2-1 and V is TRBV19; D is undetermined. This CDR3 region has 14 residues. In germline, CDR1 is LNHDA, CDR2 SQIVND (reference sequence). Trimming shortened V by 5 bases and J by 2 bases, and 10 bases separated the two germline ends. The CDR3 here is CASSQLSAYNEQFF. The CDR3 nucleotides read TGTGCCAGTAGTCAGTTGTCGGCCTACAATGAGCAGTTCTTC.

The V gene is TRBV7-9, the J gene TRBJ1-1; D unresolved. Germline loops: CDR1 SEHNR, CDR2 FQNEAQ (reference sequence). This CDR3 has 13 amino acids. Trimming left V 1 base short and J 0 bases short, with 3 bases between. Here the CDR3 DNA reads TGTGCCAGCAGCTTAGAATTGAACACTGAAGCTTTCTTT. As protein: CASSLELNTEAFF.

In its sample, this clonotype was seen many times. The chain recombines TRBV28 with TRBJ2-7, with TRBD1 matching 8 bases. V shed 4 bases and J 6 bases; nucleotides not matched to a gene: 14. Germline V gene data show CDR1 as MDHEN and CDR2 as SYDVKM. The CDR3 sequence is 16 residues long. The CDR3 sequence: CASSSPGTGNRCEQYF. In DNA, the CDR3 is TGTGCCAGCAGTTCCCCTGGGACAGGTAACCGGTGCGAGCAGTACTTC.

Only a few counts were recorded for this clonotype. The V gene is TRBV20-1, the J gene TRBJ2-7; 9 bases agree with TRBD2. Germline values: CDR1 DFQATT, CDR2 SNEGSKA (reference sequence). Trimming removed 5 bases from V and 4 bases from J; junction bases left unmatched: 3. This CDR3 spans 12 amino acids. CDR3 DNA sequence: TGCAGTGCTCAGCGGGGGGCATACGAGCAGTACTTC. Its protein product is CSAQRGAYEQYF.

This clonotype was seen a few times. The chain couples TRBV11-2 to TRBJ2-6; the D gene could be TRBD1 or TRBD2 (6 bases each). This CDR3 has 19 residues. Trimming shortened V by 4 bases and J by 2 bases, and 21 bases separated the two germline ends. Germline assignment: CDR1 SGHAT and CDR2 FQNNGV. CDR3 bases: TGTGCCAGCAGCTCCGTGCGCCGGGGGCGCAAAACTGGGGCCAACGTCCTGACTTTC. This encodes CASSSVRRGRKTGANVLTF.

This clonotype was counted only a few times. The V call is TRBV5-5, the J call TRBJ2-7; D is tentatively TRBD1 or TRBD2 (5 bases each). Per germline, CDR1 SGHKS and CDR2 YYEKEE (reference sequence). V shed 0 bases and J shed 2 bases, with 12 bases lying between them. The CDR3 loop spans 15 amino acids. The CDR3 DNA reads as TGTGCCAGCAGCTTGGGGCAGGGACGAGCCTACGAGCAGTACTTC. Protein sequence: CASSLGQGRAYEQYF. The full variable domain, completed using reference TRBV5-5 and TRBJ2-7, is DAGVTQSPTHLIKTRGQQVTLRCSPISGHKSVSWYQQVLGQGPQFIFQYYEKEERGRGNFPDRFSARQFPNYSSELNVNALLLGDSALYLCASSLGQGRAYEQYFGPGTRLTVT.

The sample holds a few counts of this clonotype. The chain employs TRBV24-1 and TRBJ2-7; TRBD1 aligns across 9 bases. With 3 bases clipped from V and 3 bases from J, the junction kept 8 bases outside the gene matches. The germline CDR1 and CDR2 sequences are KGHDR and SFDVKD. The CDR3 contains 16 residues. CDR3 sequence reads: CATSDAAGTGYYEQYF. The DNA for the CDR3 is TGTGCCACCAGTGATGCAGCCGGGACAGGGTACTACGAGCAGTACTTC.

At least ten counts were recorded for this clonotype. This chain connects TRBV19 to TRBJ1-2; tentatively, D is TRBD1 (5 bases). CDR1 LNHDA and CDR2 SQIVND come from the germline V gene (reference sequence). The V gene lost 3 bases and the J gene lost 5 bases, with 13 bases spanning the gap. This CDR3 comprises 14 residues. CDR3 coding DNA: TGTGCCAGTAGTATGGCAGGGAGGTTTTATGGCTACACCTTC. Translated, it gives CASSMAGRFYGYTF.

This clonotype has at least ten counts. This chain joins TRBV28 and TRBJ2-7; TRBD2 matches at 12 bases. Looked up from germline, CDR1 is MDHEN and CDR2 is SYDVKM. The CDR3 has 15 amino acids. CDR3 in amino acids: CASGLAGSGSYEQYF. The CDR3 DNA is TGTGCTAGTGGACTAGCGGGATCCGGTTCCTACGAGCAGTACTTC. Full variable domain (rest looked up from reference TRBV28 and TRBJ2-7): DVKVTQSSRYLVKRTGEKVFLECVQDMDHENMFWYRQDPGLGLRLIYFSYDVKMKEKGDIPEGYSVSREKKERFSLILESASTNQTSMYLCASGLAGSGSYEQYFGPGTRLTVT.

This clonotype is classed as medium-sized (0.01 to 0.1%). CDR3 amino acids: CASSLVTGNSYEQYF. Written as DNA, the CDR3 is TGTGCCAGCAGCTTAGTGACGGGGAACTCCTACGAGCAGTACTTC. This sequence joins TRBV7-2 and TRBJ2-7; a possible D gene is TRBD2 (5 bases). CDR1 and CDR2 (germline): SGHTA, FQGNSA. V was shortened by 1 base and J by 0 bases, with 10 bases between the two germline ends. The CDR3 has 15 amino acids.

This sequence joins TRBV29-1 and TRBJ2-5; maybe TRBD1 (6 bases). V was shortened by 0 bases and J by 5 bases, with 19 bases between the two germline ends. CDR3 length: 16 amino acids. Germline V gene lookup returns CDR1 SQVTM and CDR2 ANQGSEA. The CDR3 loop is CSVEDRTRIRGETQYF. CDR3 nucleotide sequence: TGCAGCGTTGAAGACCGGACACGGATTAGGGGGGAGACCCAGTACTTC.

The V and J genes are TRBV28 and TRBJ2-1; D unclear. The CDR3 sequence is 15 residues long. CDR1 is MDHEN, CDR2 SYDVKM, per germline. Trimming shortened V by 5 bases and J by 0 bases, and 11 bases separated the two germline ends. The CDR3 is CASSGRLTSYNEQFF. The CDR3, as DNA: TGTGCCAGCAGTGGTCGTCTCACCTCCTACAATGAGCAGTTCTTC.

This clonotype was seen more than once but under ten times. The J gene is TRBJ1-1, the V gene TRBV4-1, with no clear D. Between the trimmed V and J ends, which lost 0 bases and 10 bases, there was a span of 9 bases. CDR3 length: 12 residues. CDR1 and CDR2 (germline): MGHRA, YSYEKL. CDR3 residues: CASSQDRELAFF. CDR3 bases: TGCGCCAGCAGCCAAGATCGCGAGTTAGCTTTCTTT.

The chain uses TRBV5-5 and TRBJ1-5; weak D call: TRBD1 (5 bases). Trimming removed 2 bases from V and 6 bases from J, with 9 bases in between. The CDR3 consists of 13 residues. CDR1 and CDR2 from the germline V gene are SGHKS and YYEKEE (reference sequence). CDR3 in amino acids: CASSFRETQPQHF. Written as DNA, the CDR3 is TGTGCCAGCAGCTTCAGGGAGACTCAGCCCCAGCATTTT.

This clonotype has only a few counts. CDR3 protein: CASRKRRDPLHF. In DNA, the CDR3 is TGTGCCAGCAGGAAAAGGAGGGATCCCCTCCACTTT. This chain links TRBV12-3 or TRBV12-4 with TRBJ1-6; no definite D call. The V and J ends lost 6 bases and 13 bases respectively, with 13 bases between them. This CDR3 region has 12 residues.

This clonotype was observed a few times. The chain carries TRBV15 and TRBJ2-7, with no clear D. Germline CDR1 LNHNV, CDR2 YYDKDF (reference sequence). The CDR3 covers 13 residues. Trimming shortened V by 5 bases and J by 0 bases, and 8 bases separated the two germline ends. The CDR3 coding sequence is TGTGCCACCAGCGGAATCAACTCCTACGAGCAGTACTTC. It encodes CATSGINSYEQYF.

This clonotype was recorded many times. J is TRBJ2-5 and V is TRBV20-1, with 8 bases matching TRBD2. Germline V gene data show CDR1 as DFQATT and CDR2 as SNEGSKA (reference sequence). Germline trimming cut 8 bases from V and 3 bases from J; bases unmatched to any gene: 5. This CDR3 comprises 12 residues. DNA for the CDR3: TGCAGTTCAGCGGGAGCCAAAGAGACCCAGTACTTC. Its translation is CSSAGAKETQYF.